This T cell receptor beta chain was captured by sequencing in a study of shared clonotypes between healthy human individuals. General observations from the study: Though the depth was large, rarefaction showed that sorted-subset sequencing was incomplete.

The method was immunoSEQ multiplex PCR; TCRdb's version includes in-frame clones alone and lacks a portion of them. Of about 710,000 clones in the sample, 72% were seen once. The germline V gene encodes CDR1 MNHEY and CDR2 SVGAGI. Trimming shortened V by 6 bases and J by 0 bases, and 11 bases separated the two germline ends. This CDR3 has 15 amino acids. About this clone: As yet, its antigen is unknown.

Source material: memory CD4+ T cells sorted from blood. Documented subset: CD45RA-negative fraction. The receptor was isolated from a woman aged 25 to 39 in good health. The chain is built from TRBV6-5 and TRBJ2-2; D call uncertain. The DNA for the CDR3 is TGTGCCAGCAGGAGTGGCGGCGCGAACACCGGGGAGCTGTTTTTT. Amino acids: CASRSGGANTGELFF.